These 15 T cell receptor beta chains originate from one sample sequenced in a study of blood T cell repertoires in COVID-19. Using immunoSEQ multiplex PCR, the repertoire was profiled, and TCRdb retains in-frame clones only, with some absent. The table lists over 95,000 clones, around 89% of them singletons. The sequencing input was peripheral blood. The receptor set was obtained from a human donor with acute or convalescent COVID-19. The donor label of this sample is uncertain.

The chain combines TRBV30 with TRBJ1-2, with unresolved D. The CDR3 spans 15 residues. Trimming took off 1 base at V and 4 bases at J, with 16 bases between the two ends. Germline CDR1 and CDR2: GTSNPN and SVGIG (reference sequence). CDR3 in DNA: TGTGCCTGGAGTGACGCGGTACGGGGATCCTATGGCTACACCTTC. Protein: CAWSDAVRGSYGYTF.

The V call is TRBV15, the J call TRBJ1-1; the D gene is possibly TRBD1 (6 bases). Trimming took off 4 bases at V and 2 bases at J, with 11 bases between the two ends. CDR1 and CDR2 (germline): LNHNV, YYDKDF (reference sequence). The CDR3 spans 14 residues. CDR3 protein: CATSKQGDNTEAFF. In nucleotides, the CDR3 is TGTGCCACCAGCAAACAGGGTGATAACACTGAAGCTTTCTTT.

The V and J genes are TRBV28 and TRBJ1-2, with D possibly being TRBD1 (6 bases). Germline CDR1 and CDR2: MDHEN and SYDVKM. Trimming pared 4 bases from V and 3 bases from J, leaving 21 bases between. The CDR3 has 17 residues. CDR3 sequence: CASSSPSGGTLDYGYTF. CDR3 in DNA: TGTGCCAGCAGTTCCCCCAGCGGGGGCACCCTAGACTATGGCTACACCTTC.

The CDR3, as DNA: TGTGCCAGCAGTTACTTAGCGGGGGGCACAGATACGCAGTATTTT. Its translation is CASSYLAGGTDTQYF. The gene calls are TRBV6-5 and TRBJ2-3; 9 positions agree with TRBD2. With V trimmed by 1 base and J by 1 base, 0 bases remained unmatched. CDR3 length: 15 amino acids. Germline CDR1 and CDR2: MNHEY and SVGAGI.

A few counts support this clone. This chain joins TRBV29-1 and TRBJ2-7; the match to TRBD1 covers 9 bases. V dropped 6 bases and J dropped 1; count of bases not matched to a gene: 7. Germline values: CDR1 SQVTM, CDR2 ANQGSEA. The CDR3 spans 14 residues. As DNA, the CDR3 is TGCAGCGTCGGACCGGGACAGGGATCCTACGAGCAGTACTTC. It is translated as CSVGPGQGSYEQYF.

The rearrangement links TRBV6-7 to TRBJ1-5; D gene uncertain. TRBV6-7 is noted as an ORF with a role that remains uncertain. CDR3 length equals 12 residues. The ends were cut back, 3 bases at V and 10 bases at J, with 10 bases in the middle. The CDR3 DNA is TGTGCCAGCAGTTATTTCGCGAATCCCCAGCATTTT. Protein product: CASSYFANPQHF.

The chain has TRBV29-1 and TRBJ1-2, with TRBD1 identical over 9 bases. Germline CDR1 SQVTM, CDR2 ANQGSEA. The CDR3 contains 12 residues. Germline trimming cut 6 bases from V and 5 bases from J; bases unmatched to any gene: 4. CDR3 in DNA: TGCAGCGTCGCAGGGACAGGGTATGGCTACACCTTC. This gives the protein CSVAGTGYGYTF.

This chain links TRBV5-6 with TRBJ2-2, with 10 bases lining up with TRBD2. V gave up 4 bases and J gave up 1 base; unmatched junction bases: 4. The CDR3 covers 16 residues. Germline-derived CDR1 and CDR2 are SGHDT and YYEEEE. The CDR3 loop is CASSPGLAVNTGELFF. CDR3 bases: TGTGCCAGCAGCCCAGGACTAGCGGTGAACACCGGGGAGCTGTTTTTT.

The chain is built from TRBV4-3 and TRBJ1-1, with TRBD1 as a possible D gene (6 bases). The germline gives CDR1 LGHNA, CDR2 YSLEER. The CDR3 runs 16 residues. The V and J ends lost 1 base and 0 bases respectively, with 12 bases between them. CDR3 in amino acids: CASSQGRGALNTEAFF. The CDR3, as DNA: TGCGCCAGCAGCCAAGGTCGGGGGGCCCTGAACACTGAAGCTTTCTTT.

The chain employs TRBV28 and TRBJ2-7; D is perhaps TRBD1 (6 bases). The CDR3 spans 13 residues. Trimming removed 10 bases from V and 4 bases from J, with 17 bases in between. Germline-derived CDR1 and CDR2 are MDHEN and SYDVKM. The DNA for the CDR3 is TGTGCCATTAAAGGACAGAGCCTTTACGAGCAGTACTTC. Translation: CAIKGQSLYEQYF.

This chain uses TRBV7-8 with TRBJ2-5; 12 positions agree with TRBD2. Trimming cost V 0 bases and J 5 bases; bases outside gene matches: 10. The length of the CDR3 is 18 residues. Looked up from germline, CDR1 is SGHVS and CDR2 is FQNEAQ. This chain's CDR3 is CASSLAWLAGGQGETQYF. Here the CDR3 DNA reads TGTGCCAGCAGCTTAGCCTGGCTAGCGGGGGGGCAGGGGGAGACCCAGTACTTC. Combining the CDR3 with reference TRBV7-8 and TRBJ2-5 gives the whole variable domain GAGVSQSPRYKVAKRGQDVALRCDPISGHVSLFWYQQALGQGPEFLTYFQNEAQLDKSGLPSDRFFAERPEGSVSTLKIQRTQQEDSAVYLCASSLAWLAGGQGETQYFGPGTRLLVL.

This chain uses TRBV30 with TRBJ2-7, with TRBD1 matching 7 bases. The length of the CDR3 is 13 residues. CDR1 is GTSNPN, CDR2 SVGIG, per germline (reference sequence). Trimming removed 6 bases from V and 0 bases from J; junction bases left unmatched: 5. The CDR3 reads CACTQGLSYEQYF. The CDR3 DNA follows: TGTGCCTGTACACAGGGGCTCTCCTACGAGCAGTACTTC.

The chain recombines TRBV29-1 with TRBJ1-4; 8 bases align to TRBD1. The CDR3 consists of 15 residues. Germline V lookup: CDR1 SQVTM, CDR2 ANQGSEA. Trimming took 6 bases from V and 3 from J; bases not matched to a gene: 9. Written as DNA, the CDR3 is TGCAGCGTGAGGGAAACAGGGGGTTCTAATGAAAAACTGTTTTTT. The encoded protein is CSVRETGGSNEKLFF.

The V gene is TRBV5-4, the J gene TRBJ1-3, with 9 bases lining up with TRBD1. In germline, CDR1 is SGHNT, CDR2 YYREEE (reference sequence). CDR3 length equals 15 residues. With 4 bases clipped from V and 9 bases from J, the junction kept 11 bases outside the gene matches. The CDR3 protein is CASSPGQGYRGTIYF. The CDR3 DNA follows: TGTGCCAGCAGCCCGGGACAGGGCTACCGGGGCACCATATATTTT.

The chain is built from TRBV18 and TRBJ2-1; maybe TRBD2 (7 bases). Germline-derived CDR1 and CDR2 are KGHSH and LQKENI. This CDR3 has 17 residues. V was trimmed by 2 bases and J by 6 bases, leaving 20 bases between them. In DNA form, the CDR3 reads TGTGCCAGCTCACCAAACCACAGGGAGGGATGGTTCAATGAGCAGTTCTTC. Translating gives CASSPNHREGWFNEQFF.